The present TCR beta chain was sequenced within a study of blood T cell repertoires in COVID-19. About the research overall: Whether acute or convalescent, the COVID-19 samples came from the United States, Italy and Spain. In each case, the material was cDNA or gDNA derived from T cells, B-cell-depleted T cells, or PBMCs.

Trimming at V came to 5 bases and at J to 3 bases, leaving 5 bases not matched to a gene. From germline, CDR1 is LNHDA and CDR2 SQIVND (reference sequence). There are 15 residues in the CDR3. Original analysis: Reference gene primers were amplified, and this amplification served to estimate nucleated cell counts. TCRdb's table, derived via immunoSEQ multiplex PCR, lists solely in-frame clones and lacks some. The V and J calls and the clone size are those of that table, but D and trimming were determined from the DNA. Among about 88,000 clones, more than 70% were seen once, and the ten largest hold roughly 25%.

Material for sequencing was peripheral blood. V usage is TRBV19 and J usage is TRBJ2-1, with 9 bases identical to TRBD2. The TCR originated in a human donor in a cohort sampled during active COVID-19. CDR3 in DNA: TGTGCCAGTAGTTTCGGGCGGGGGGGCTACAATGAGCAGTTCTTC. Translation gives CASSFGRGGYNEQFF.